The sequence of this T cell receptor beta chain was determined in a study of beta chain features in type 1 diabetes. Study background: Cells sorted and examined across all samples totaled 90 million to 120 million.

The investigators reverse transcribed all of the isolated RNA, so they sequenced expressed TCRB transcripts. TCRdb's copy holds only in-frame clones and misses some; the assay was immunoSEQ multiplex PCR. Here the sample spans about 280,000 clones, approximately 16% being singletons. Findings and limits, study-wide: All four CD4+ subsets of Type 1 diabetes patients contained TCRB CDR3s that were moderately but significantly shorter. The similarity of naive, central memory and Treg TCRB repertoires appeared greater among patients than among healthy donors. In type 1 diabetes patients, VDJ junctions had fewer insertions; deletions at these junctions were more frequent.

The CDR3 contains 12 residues. V lost 0 bases, J lost 9 bases, and 9 bases lay in between. Germline V gene sequence: CDR1 GTSNPN, CDR2 SVGIG (reference sequence). This clone was seen more than once but under ten times. Its target is not known. The TCR originated in a man aged 18 to 30 with type 1 diabetes. This chain uses TRBV30 with TRBJ2-1; D remains unclear. Material for sequencing was naive CD4+ T cells from blood. The CDR3 loop reads CAWSVTPGEQFF. The CDR3 DNA reads TGTGCCTGGAGTGTAACCCCCGGTGAGCAGTTCTTC.